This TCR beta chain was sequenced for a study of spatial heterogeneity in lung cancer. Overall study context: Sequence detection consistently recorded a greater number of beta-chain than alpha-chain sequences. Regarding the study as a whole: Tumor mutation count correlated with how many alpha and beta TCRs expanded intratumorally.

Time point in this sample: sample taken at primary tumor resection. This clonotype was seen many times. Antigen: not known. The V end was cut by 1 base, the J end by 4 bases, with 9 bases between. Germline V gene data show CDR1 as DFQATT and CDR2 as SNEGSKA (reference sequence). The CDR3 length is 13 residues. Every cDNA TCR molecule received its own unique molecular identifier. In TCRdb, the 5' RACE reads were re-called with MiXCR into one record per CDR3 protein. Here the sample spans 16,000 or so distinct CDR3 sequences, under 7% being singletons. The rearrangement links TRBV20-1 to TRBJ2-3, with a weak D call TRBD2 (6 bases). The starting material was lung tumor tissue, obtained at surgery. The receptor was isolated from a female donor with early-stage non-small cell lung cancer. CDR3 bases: TGCAGTGCTAGAGCTAGCGCCCCAGATACGCAGTATTTT. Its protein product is CSARASAPDTQYF.